A selection of T cell receptor beta chains follows, all from one sample in a study of T cells in Graves' hyperthyroidism and ophthalmopathy. TCRdb redid the calling of the multiplex PCR reads with MiXCR, one entry per CDR3 protein. The sample carries a few hundred thousand distinct CDR3 sequences, 46% recorded once. The sequenced material came from peripheral blood or thyroid tissue (not recorded which). The origin of the receptors is a woman aged 18-35 years with Graves' hyperthyroidism. CDR3s include the opening cysteine and the closing phenylalanine or tryptophan. The D gene is left open where the match is weak. Part of the rows lack a size; the others show once, few, many or a class for expanded clones.

V	size	D	J	CDR3	DNA
TRBV2	once	.	TRBJ2-5	CASSGSARETQYF	TGTGCCAGCAGTGGGTCAGCCAGGGAGACCCAGTACTTC
TRBV7-6	.	.	TRBJ2-7	CASVGSGYEQYF	TGTGCCAGCGTAGGAAGCGGCTACGAGCAGTACTTC
TRBV7-2	many	TRBD1	TRBJ1-4	CASSFRDSTEKLFF	TGTGCCAGCAGCTTCCGGGACAGCACTGAAAAACTGTTTTTT
TRBV2	.	.	TRBJ1-6	CASSGAPAGLNSPLHF	TGTGCCAGCAGTGGAGCCCCGGCGGGGCTTAATTCACCCCTCCACTTT
TRBV7-8	.	.	TRBJ1-1	CASSIQGGRNEAFF	TGTGCCAGCAGCATACAGGGTGGGCGTAATGAAGCTTTCTTT
TRBV9	.	TRBD1	TRBJ1-4	CASSTSGTGEEKLFF	TGTGCCAGCAGCACCTCCGGGACAGGGGAGGAAAAACTGTTTTTT
TRBV7-2	.	.	TRBJ2-3	CASSLVEVGDTQYF	TGTGCCAGCAGCTTAGTAGAGGTCGGAGATACGCAGTATTTT
TRBV7-6	.	.	TRBJ2-5	CASSPGAYEYF	TGTGCCAGCAGCCCAGGGGCGTATGAGTACTTC
TRBV13	many	TRBD1	TRBJ1-2	CASSRDRGEGYTF	TGTGCCAGCAGCCGGGACAGGGGGGAAGGCTACACCTTC
TRBV10-3	.	.	TRBJ2-7	CAISLTGNQPQQYF	TGTGCCATCAGTCTTACAGGGAATCAGCCCCAGCAGTACTTC
TRBV5-1	.	TRBD1	TRBJ2-1	CASSRTGDPNEQFF	TGCGCCAGCAGCAGGACAGGGGACCCTAATGAGCAGTTCTTC
TRBV7-2	.	.	TRBJ1-1	CASSLFLAGMRVAEAFF	TGTGCCAGCAGCTTGTTTCTAGCGGGTATGAGGGTAGCTGAAGCTTTCTTT
TRBV5-1	.	.	TRBJ1-2	CASSPGDGGGNYGYTF	TGCGCCAGCAGCCCCGGAGATGGAGGGGGGAACTATGGCTACACCTTC
TRBV5-4	.	.	TRBJ2-5	CASSVGATYQVTQYF	TGTGCCAGCAGCGTGGGGGCGACGTACCAAGTGACCCAGTACTTC
TRBV7-9	many	.	TRBJ2-7	CASSFSPARGTYEQYF	TGTGCCAGCAGCTTTTCCCCTGCCAGGGGAACCTACGAGCAGTACTTC
TRBV19	.	.	TRBJ1-1	CASSIDRETEAFF	TGTGCCAGTAGTATAGATCGGGAGACTGAAGCTTTCTTT
TRBV27	.	TRBD2	TRBJ2-6	CASSYRGGTGANVLTF	TGTGCCAGCAGTTACCGGGGGGGCACTGGGGCCAACGTCCTGACTTTC
TRBV11-2	many	.	TRBJ1-2	CASSFSVHSVYTF	TGTGCCAGCAGCTTTTCTGTCCACTCCGTCTACACCTTC
TRBV29-1	many	.	TRBJ2-7	CRDRRGDCYEQYF	TGCAGGGACCGACGTGGGGACTGCTACGAGCAGTACTTC
TRBV29-1	.	.	TRBJ2-7	CSLGRGYEQYF	TGCAGCTTAGGGCGTGGCTACGAGCAGTACTTC
TRBV20-1	few	.	TRBJ2-7	CSARGVWGYEQYF	TGCAGTGCTAGGGGGGTATGGGGGTACGAGCAGTACTTC
TRBV2	many	TRBD1	TRBJ2-7	CASSGGGQGQGEQYF	TGTGCCAGCAGTGGGGGGGGACAGGGTCAGGGCGAGCAGTACTTC
TRBV5-4	many	TRBD1	TRBJ1-2	CASSLRGGPWGYTF	TGTGCCAGCAGCTTGCGAGGGGGCCCCTGGGGCTACACCTTC
TRBV5-1	.	TRBD1	TRBJ1-3	CASSLAVRGTNYGYTIYF	TGCGCCAGCAGCTTGGCCGTCAGGGGGACTAACTATGGCTACACCATATATTTT
TRBV12-3/TRBV12-4	many	.	TRBJ2-7	CASSLGRGTEYF	TGTGCCAGCAGTTTGGGTAGGGGTACGGAGTACTTC
TRBV15	.	.	TRBJ1-1	CATSRALRGNTEAFF	TGTGCCACCAGCAGAGCCCTCCGGGGTAACACTGAAGCTTTCTTT
TRBV7-2	.	TRBD1	TRBJ1-6	CASKPAGQVESPLHF	TGTGCCAGCAAGCCCGCGGGACAGGTCGAATCACCCCTCCACTTT
TRBV19	many	TRBD1	TRBJ2-5	CASAWGQQETQYF	TGTGCCAGTGCCTGGGGACAGCAAGAGACCCAGTACTTC
TRBV10-3	.	.	TRBJ1-6	CASGPPREKNSPLHF	TGTGCCAGCGGTCCACCCAGGGAGAAGAATTCACCCCTCCACTTT
TRBV6-1	many	TRBD1	TRBJ1-2	CATDRDRINYGYTF	TGTGCCACCGACAGGGACAGAATTAACTATGGCTACACCTTC
TRBV7-2	many	.	TRBJ2-6	CASSLALAGSSGANVLTF	TGTGCCAGCAGCTTAGCACTGGCGGGAAGCTCTGGGGCCAACGTCCTGACTTTC
TRBV4-1	many	.	TRBJ1-1	CASSQENRENTEAFF	TGCGCCAGCAGCCAAGAAAACAGGGAAAACACTGAAGCTTTCTTT
TRBV29-1	few	.	TRBJ2-1	CSVGRYSGSYNEQFF	TGCAGCGTTGGACGATACAGCGGTTCCTACAATGAGCAGTTCTTC
TRBV7-3	.	.	TRBJ2-1	CASSHGLGSYNEQFF	TGTGCCAGCAGCCATGGGCTAGGTTCCTACAATGAGCAGTTCTTC
TRBV29-1	many	.	TRBJ1-2	CSVEEADYGYTF	TGCAGCGTTGAAGAGGCAGACTATGGCTACACCTTC
TRBV12-3/TRBV12-4	many	TRBD2	TRBJ2-7	CASSLELADYEQYF	TGTGCCAGCAGTTTGGAACTAGCGGACTACGAGCAGTACTTC
TRBV2	.	.	TRBJ1-2	CASSAKVVTGYGYTF	TGTGCCAGCAGCGCCAAGGTTGTTACAGGCTATGGCTACACCTTC
TRBV29-1	.	.	TRBJ2-7	CSLVSAPVEQYF	TGCAGCTTGGTATCAGCCCCTGTCGAGCAGTACTTC
TRBV7-2	many	TRBD2	TRBJ2-5	CASSPGGTSVETQYF	TGTGCCAGCAGCCCAGGGGGGACTAGCGTTGAGACCCAGTACTTC
TRBV7-9	.	TRBD2	TRBJ2-2	CAGSLLAENTGELFF	TGTGCCGGCAGCCTGCTAGCGGAGAACACCGGGGAGCTGTTTTTT
TRBV5-5	many	.	TRBJ1-1	CASSLGGVAEAFF	TGTGCCAGCAGCTTGGGGGGCGTAGCTGAAGCTTTCTTT
TRBV7-9	.	TRBD1	TRBJ1-2	CASSFNTRGPNYGYTF	TGTGCCAGCAGCTTCAACACCAGGGGGCCCAACTATGGCTACACCTTC
TRBV29-1	many	.	TRBJ2-6	CSVETGGTGGANVLTF	TGCAGCGTTGAAACGGGGGGCACTGGAGGGGCCAACGTCCTGACTTTC
TRBV2	.	TRBD1	TRBJ2-7	CASGQGRNEQYF	TGTGCCAGCGGACAGGGGAGGAATGAGCAGTACTTC
TRBV12-3/TRBV12-4	.	.	TRBJ1-1	CASSFEDNEAFF	TGTGCCAGCAGTTTTGAAGACAATGAAGCTTTCTTT
TRBV20-1	.	TRBD2	TRBJ2-7	CSAGLQREVNEQYF	TGCAGTGCTGGACTCCAGCGGGAGGTCAATGAGCAGTACTTC
TRBV19	few	.	TRBJ1-5	CASSKGREQPQHF	TGTGCCAGTAGTAAAGGTCGGGAACAGCCCCAGCATTTT
TRBV7-9	many	TRBD1	TRBJ1-4	CASSSGTVAEKLFF	TGTGCCAGCAGTTCCGGGACAGTAGCTGAAAAACTGTTTTTT
TRBV7-8	few	.	TRBJ2-4	CASSGDGYIQYF	TGTGCCAGCAGCGGAGATGGTTACATTCAGTACTTC
TRBV6-1	.	.	TRBJ2-3	CASSGAVPDTQYF	TGTGCCAGCTCCGGCGCCGTACCAGATACGCAGTATTTT
TRBV19	many	TRBD2	TRBJ2-5	CASSMKAGVQTQYF	TGTGCCAGTAGTATGAAAGCGGGAGTACAGACCCAGTACTTC